The rows below give T cell receptor beta chains drawn from one sample of a study of T cell changes during pregnancy in multiple sclerosis. TCRdb's table, derived via immunoSEQ multiplex PCR, lists solely in-frame clones and lacks some. The sample has fewer than 40,000 clones, 80% to 90% seen once; the top ten hold 8% to 11%. The sequencing used CD8+ T cells from peripheral blood mononuclear cells, collected in the second trimester of pregnancy. The receptors derive from a female donor with multiple sclerosis, enrolled in a pregnancy study. CDR3s include the opening cysteine and the closing phenylalanine or tryptophan. The D gene is left open where the match is weak. The size entry is marked missing in some rows and otherwise reads once, few, many or a size class.

j_gene	abundance	v_gene	d_gene	CDR3aa	CDR3nt
TRBJ1-4	.	TRBV7-9	.	CASSYKRRQYLNEKLFF	TGTGCCAGCAGCTACAAAAGACGACAGTACCTCAATGAAAAACTGTTTTTT
TRBJ1-2	.	TRBV5-8	.	CASSRQVDYGYTF	TGTGCCAGCAGCCGTCAGGTCGACTATGGCTACACCTTC
TRBJ2-7	.	TRBV29-1	.	CSVEGESPYEQYF	TGCAGCGTTGAAGGAGAAAGTCCCTACGAGCAGTACTTC
TRBJ2-1	.	TRBV25-1	.	CASRTRGYNEQFF	TGTGCCAGCAGAACGCGAGGGTACAATGAGCAGTTCTTC
TRBJ2-7	.	TRBV9	TRBD2	CASGGGREQYF	TGTGCCAGCGGGGGGGGACGCGAGCAGTACTTC
TRBJ1-1	.	TRBV28	.	CASTEGVVNTEAFF	TGTGCCAGCACCGAAGGGGTTGTGAACACTGAAGCTTTCTTT
TRBJ1-1	.	TRBV27	.	CAGSFGGTEAFF	TGTGCCGGCAGTTTTGGAGGGACTGAAGCTTTCTTT
TRBJ1-4	.	TRBV14	TRBD1	CASSQGTGGKFF	TGTGCCAGCAGCCAAGGGACAGGGGGAAAGTTTTTT
TRBJ2-1	.	TRBV9	TRBD2	CASSKRGETYNEQFF	TGTGCCAGCAGCAAACGGGGGGAAACCTACAATGAGCAGTTCTTC
TRBJ1-1	few	TRBV27	.	CASSQGPNTEAFF	TGTGCCAGTTCACAGGGCCCGAACACTGAAGCTTTCTTT
TRBJ2-7	.	TRBV19	TRBD2	CASSLAGGVYEQYF	TGTGCCAGTAGTCTAGCGGGAGGGGTCTACGAGCAGTACTTC
TRBJ1-1	once	TRBV27	TRBD1	CASSLYRDRGNTEAFF	TGTGCCAGCAGTTTATACCGGGACAGGGGGAACACTGAAGCTTTCTTT
TRBJ1-1	.	TRBV9	.	CASSGRDTRF	TGTGCCAGCAGCGGAAGGGACACTCGTTTT
TRBJ1-6	once	TRBV7-2	.	CASSLAQGLGRTPLHF	TGTGCCAGCAGCTTAGCCCAGGGCCTGGGGAGGACACCCCTCCACTTT
TRBJ1-4	.	TRBV7-9	.	CASSLGPSTNEKLFF	TGTGCCAGCAGCTTAGGGCCCTCAACTAATGAAAAACTGTTTTTT
TRBJ1-2	few	TRBV13	.	CASSLGTGSYGYTF	TGTGCCAGCAGCTTAGGGACAGGTTCTTATGGCTACACCTTC
TRBJ2-1	.	TRBV5-1	TRBD2	CASSLASGGTNEQFF	TGCGCCAGCAGCTTGGCCAGCGGGGGAACCAATGAGCAGTTCTTC
TRBJ1-5	.	TRBV5-5	TRBD1	CASSLGTGGGQPQHF	TGTGCCAGCAGCTTGGGGACAGGGGGCGGTCAGCCCCAGCATTTT
TRBJ2-3	once	TRBV28	TRBD2	CASSSPASGEYF	TGTGCCAGCAGTTCCCCGGCTAGCGGGGAGTATTTT
TRBJ2-1	once	TRBV30	.	CAWSVRRTGYNEQFF	TGTGCCTGGAGTGTACGGAGGACGGGATACAATGAGCAGTTCTTC
TRBJ2-7	once	TRBV16	.	CASSPRTVYEQYF	TGTGCCAGCAGCCCGCGGACAGTATACGAGCAGTACTTC
TRBJ2-1	.	TRBV7-3	TRBD1	CASSRTGGNEQFF	TGTGCCAGCAGCCGGACAGGGGGCAATGAGCAGTTCTTC
TRBJ1-5	once	TRBV28	TRBD1	CASSFLTGGINQPQHF	TGTGCCAGCAGTTTTCTGACAGGGGGCATAAATCAGCCCCAGCATTTT
TRBJ1-2	.	TRBV5-5	.	CASSLVQGLNYGYTF	TGTGCCAGCAGCTTGGTGCAGGGACTTAACTATGGCTACACCTTC
TRBJ2-3	.	TRBV6-4	TRBD2	CASSSTSGRPDTQYF	TGTGCCAGCAGTTCGACTAGCGGGAGACCAGATACGCAGTATTTT
TRBJ2-3	.	TRBV9	TRBD2	CASSVSGSGDTQYF	TGTGCCAGCAGCGTTAGCGGGAGTGGAGATACGCAGTATTTT
TRBJ2-7	.	TRBV9	.	CASSVGGTAYEQYF	TGTGCCAGCAGCGTAGGTGGAACAGCCTACGAGCAGTACTTC
TRBJ2-7	.	TRBV14	.	CASSRTLYEQYF	TGTGCCAGCAGCCGGACACTTTACGAGCAGTACTTC
TRBJ1-1	.	TRBV27	.	CASSIRGGPEAFF	TGTGCCAGCAGTATCAGGGGTGGGCCTGAAGCTTTCTTT
TRBJ2-5	.	TRBV10-2	.	CASSDVGAGQETQYF	TGCGCCAGCAGTGACGTGGGGGCCGGTCAGGAGACCCAGTACTTC
TRBJ2-4	.	TRBV5-1	.	CASSPTGGIQYF	TGCGCCAGCAGCCCGACTGGTGGCATTCAGTACTTC
TRBJ2-7	once	TRBV28	.	CASSFDGGLSSYEQYF	TGTGCCAGCAGTTTCGACGGGGGACTTTCCTCCTACGAGCAGTACTTC
TRBJ2-5	.	TRBV5-1	TRBD1	CASSIRDRGEETQYF	TGCGCCAGCAGCATCCGGGACAGGGGAGAAGAGACCCAGTACTTC
TRBJ2-1	.	TRBV27	TRBD2	CASSALAAYNEQFF	TGTGCCAGCAGCGCTCTAGCGGCCTACAATGAGCAGTTCTTC
TRBJ2-7	.	TRBV2	.	CASSGRVDEQYF	TGTGCCAGCAGTGGCCGGGTGGACGAGCAGTACTTC
TRBJ1-5	.	TRBV4-2	.	CASSQDMGDNNQPQHF	TGTGCCAGCAGCCAAGATATGGGAGACAACAATCAGCCCCAGCATTTT
TRBJ1-1	.	TRBV7-6	.	CASSSPWGRGIAFF	TGTGCCAGCAGCTCCCCGTGGGGGAGGGGTATAGCTTTCTTT
TRBJ2-6	once	TRBV7-9	TRBD2	CASSLYGGAGANVLTF	TGTGCCAGCAGCTTATATGGGGGGGCTGGGGCCAACGTCCTGACTTTC
TRBJ1-4	.	TRBV6-5	.	CASRKQRGYEKLFF	TGTGCCAGCAGAAAACAAAGGGGTTATGAAAAACTGTTTTTT
TRBJ2-5	once	TRBV13	TRBD1	CASSLGGDREQETQYF	TGTGCCAGCAGCTTAGGGGGGGACAGGGAACAAGAGACCCAGTACTTC
TRBJ1-5	.	TRBV5-5	TRBD1	CASSETGDSNQPQHF	TGTGCCAGCAGCGAGACAGGGGATAGCAATCAGCCCCAGCATTTT
TRBJ2-1	.	TRBV4-1	.	CASSQDRQAQQFF	TGCGCCAGCAGCCAAGACCGACAGGCCCAGCAGTTCTTC
TRBJ2-1	.	TRBV19	TRBD1	CASSDHRQGFYNEQFF	TGTGCCAGTAGTGACCATCGACAGGGGTTCTACAATGAGCAGTTCTTC
TRBJ1-1	.	TRBV19	.	CASSIWGGVLAEAFF	TGTGCCAGTAGTATATGGGGAGGGGTATTGGCTGAAGCTTTCTTT
TRBJ2-3	.	TRBV7-9	.	CASSPGHGTDTQYF	TGTGCCAGCAGCCCCGGACATGGCACAGATACGCAGTATTTT
TRBJ1-2	.	TRBV6-5	.	CASSASGGLYGYTF	TGTGCCAGCAGTGCAAGCGGGGGGCTCTATGGCTACACCTTC
TRBJ2-1	.	TRBV15	TRBD2	CATSMGLAGGNEQFF	TGTGCCACCAGCATGGGACTAGCGGGAGGCAATGAGCAGTTCTTC
TRBJ2-3	.	TRBV5-8	TRBD2	CASSLRTRLRTDTQYF	TGTGCCAGCAGCTTAAGGACTAGGCTGCGAACAGATACGCAGTATTTT
TRBJ2-1	.	TRBV27	TRBD2	CASSSGLAGEIYNEQFF	TGTGCCAGCAGTTCGGGACTAGCGGGAGAAATATACAATGAGCAGTTCTTC
TRBJ2-7	few	TRBV6-1	TRBD2	CASSVWTSSYEQYF	TGTGCCAGCAGTGTCTGGACTAGCAGCTACGAGCAGTACTTC